This passage covers 15 T cell receptor beta chains from one sample sequenced in a study of T cells in Graves' hyperthyroidism and ophthalmopathy. Using RNA transcripts as the source, TCR beta CDR3 regions were amplified. The study used the HTBI primer set for a first-round RT-PCR of the TCR CDR3. TCRdb analysed the multiplex PCR reads with MiXCR anew, one entry per CDR3 protein. This sample yields 600,000 or so distinct CDR3 sequences, of which about 14% are seen a single time; 6.5% to 9% belongs to the top ten. The sample taken for sequencing was blood. Receptors were obtained from a woman aged 18 to 35 with Graves' ophthalmopathy.

This clonotype was counted ten times or more. The chain couples TRBV11-2 to TRBJ2-3, with TRBD2 matching 8 bases. Germline V gene sequence: CDR1 SGHAT, CDR2 FQNNGV. The CDR3 covers 16 residues. J lost 2 bases, V lost 1 base, and 5 bases had no gene match. CDR3: CASSLVAGGLTDTQYF. The CDR3 region has the DNA TGTGCCAGCAGCTTAGTGGCGGGAGGACTCACAGATACGCAGTATTTT.

At least ten counts were recorded for this clonotype. The chain has TRBV27 and TRBJ2-3; 14 nucleotides line up with TRBD2. Trimming took 6 bases from V and 1 from J; bases not matched to a gene: 9. Per germline, CDR1 MNHEY and CDR2 SMNVEV (reference sequence). CDR3 size: 18 residues. The CDR3 DNA follows: TGTGCCAGCAGCTCCGGGACTAGCGGGAGACGGGGCACAGATACGCAGTATTTT. Protein product: CASSSGTSGRRGTDTQYF.

This clonotype has only a few counts. The V gene is TRBV24-1, the J gene TRBJ2-1; 8 nucleotides line up with TRBD2. Germline assignment: CDR1 KGHDR and CDR2 SFDVKD. J lost 5 bases, V lost 1 base, and 6 bases had no gene match. This CDR3 contains 16 residues. This CDR3 reads CATSDFTSGGHNEQFF. CDR3 sequence (DNA): TGTGCCACCAGTGATTTTACGAGCGGGGGACACAATGAGCAGTTCTTC.

In the case of this clonotype: A much bigger clone sits one base away, suggesting this may be a read error. The chain joins TRBV29-1 to TRBJ2-1, with 10 bases matching TRBD1. The CDR3 extends over 12 amino acids. Unmatched junction bases numbered 5, after V lost 7 bases and J lost 8 bases. Germline loops: CDR1 SQVTM, CDR2 ANQGSEA. CDR3 sequence: CSAGQGRYEQFF. The CDR3 DNA sequence: TGCAGCGCGGGACAGGGGAGGTATGAGCAGTTCTTC.

This clonotype has ten or more counts. The chain couples TRBV20-1 to TRBJ2-7, with D perhaps TRBD2 (5 bases). CDR1 and CDR2 from the germline V gene are DFQATT and SNEGSKA (reference sequence). The CDR3 contains 12 residues. V lost 6 bases and J lost 4, with 13 bases in between. Here the CDR3 reads CSARLQSYEQYF. The CDR3, as DNA: TGCAGTGCCAGACTACAGTCGTACGAGCAGTACTTC.

The chain combines TRBV14 with TRBJ2-7; D is possibly TRBD1 or TRBD2 (5 bases each). Germline V lookup: CDR1 SGHDN, CDR2 FVKESK. Trimming shortened V by 4 bases and J by 7 bases, and 17 bases separated the two germline ends. This CDR3 is 14 amino acids long. CDR3 DNA sequence: TGTGCCAGCAGCCCGGGGCCCAACCTTAGGGAGCAGTACTTC. This encodes CASSPGPNLREQYF. Variable domain in full (rest from reference TRBV14 and TRBJ2-7): EAGVTQFPSHSVIEKGQTVTLRCDPISGHDNLYWYRRVMGKEIKFLLHFVKESKQDESGMPNNRFLAERTGGTYSTLKVQPAELEDSGVYFCASSPGPNLREQYFGPGTRLTVT.

This clonotype was detected many times. The rearrangement joins TRBV20-1 to TRBJ2-1; TRBD2 aligns across 15 bases. This CDR3 region has 15 residues. Trimming at V came to 3 bases and at J to 7 bases, leaving 4 bases not matched to a gene. The germline V gene encodes CDR1 DFQATT and CDR2 SNEGSKA (reference sequence). In DNA, the CDR3 is TGCAGTGCTAGCCGGGGACTAGCGGGAGGTAATGAGCAGTTCTTC. Translated, it gives CSASRGLAGGNEQFF.

This clonotype was counted many times. V and J are TRBV11-2 and TRBJ1-2; D might be TRBD1 (6 bases). The ends were cut back, 1 base at V and 8 bases at J, with 11 bases in the middle. This CDR3 is 13 amino acids long. Germline CDR1 is SGHAT and CDR2 is FQNNGV. This CDR3 is CASSLAQGGGYTF. DNA for the CDR3: TGTGCCAGCAGCTTAGCACAGGGAGGGGGCTACACCTTC.

This clonotype was recorded at least ten times. The chain links TRBV13 to TRBJ2-1; 9 bases match TRBD1. CDR1 is PRHDT, CDR2 FYEKMQ, per germline (reference sequence). With V trimmed by 1 base and J by 7 bases, 5 bases remained unmatched. There are 15 residues in the CDR3. The DNA of the CDR3 is TGTGCCAGCAGCTTAGCCGGGACAGGGCAGAATGAGCAGTTCTTC. Its protein product is CASSLAGTGQNEQFF.

Only a few counts were recorded for this clonotype. The chain is built from TRBV4-3 and TRBJ2-7; 10 bases line up with TRBD2. V lost 0 bases and J lost 4; bases outside the gene matches: 9. The CDR3 totals 17 residues. The V gene's germline CDR1 is LGHNA and CDR2 YSLEER. As DNA, the CDR3 is TGCGCCAGCAGCCAAGATAGGGCTAGCGGGAGTGCGTACGAGCAGTACTTC. The encoded protein is CASSQDRASGSAYEQYF.

Details on this clonotype: This may be a read error: a much more frequent sequence differs by one nucleotide. V and J are TRBV2 and TRBJ2-1, with D perhaps TRBD2 (5 bases). V was shortened by 8 bases and J by 13 bases, with 15 bases between the two germline ends. In germline, CDR1 is SNHLY, CDR2 FYNNEI. The CDR3 contains 11 residues. The CDR3, as DNA: TGTGCCAGCGCGGAACGGGAACTTCAGTTCTTC. Protein sequence: CASAERELQFF.

Only one count was recorded for this clonotype. CDR3 sequence: CAWSREAGNQPQHF. The DNA of the CDR3 is TGTGCCTGGAGTAGGGAGGCGGGGAATCAGCCCCAGCATTTT. V gene TRBV30 combines with J gene TRBJ1-5; D not certain. V was clipped by 2 bases and J by 4 bases, with 12 bases between them. Germline V gives CDR1 GTSNPN, CDR2 SVGIG (reference sequence). This CDR3 region has 14 residues. Variable domain in full (rest from reference TRBV30 and TRBJ1-5): SQTIHQWPATLVQPVGSPLSLECTVEGTSNPNLYWYRQAAGRGLQLLFYSVGIGQISSEVPQNLSASRPQDRQFILSSKKLLLSDSGFYLCAWSREAGNQPQHFGDGTRLSIL.

In its sample, this clonotype was seen a few times. The chain has TRBV10-3 and TRBJ2-6; D ambiguous. The CDR3 is 15 residues long. Trimming took off 0 bases at V and 2 bases at J, with 5 bases between the two ends. CDR1 and CDR2 from the germline V gene are ENHRY and SYGVKD. The CDR3 loop reads CAISESWTGANVLTF. For the CDR3, the DNA is TGTGCCATCAGTGAGTCGTGGACTGGGGCCAACGTCCTGACTTTC.

This clonotype was detected ten times or more. J is TRBJ2-1 and V is TRBV11-3, with 8 bases matching TRBD1. Trimming cost V 6 bases and J 6 bases; bases outside gene matches: 4. From germline, CDR1 is SGHNT and CDR2 YENEEA. This CDR3 region has 13 residues. In DNA form, the CDR3 reads TGTGCCAGCAGGCCTACAGGGGGCAATGAGCAGTTCTTC. This sequence encodes CASRPTGGNEQFF.

This clonotype was counted ten times or more. This chain links TRBV6-1 with TRBJ1-1; maybe TRBD1 (6 bases). Germline lookup yields CDR1 MNHNS and CDR2 SASEGT. The CDR3 has 14 residues. The germline V and J ends were trimmed by 6 bases and 6 bases, with 17 bases remaining between them. The CDR3 loop is CASRAQGSGAEAFF. The CDR3 DNA sequence: TGTGCCAGCAGGGCACAGGGTAGCGGCGCTGAAGCTTTCTTT.